Below, 3 T cell receptor beta chains from the same sample are listed, as sequenced in a study of T cell responses to AZD1222 COVID-19 vaccine. Clones were read by immunoSEQ multiplex PCR, and TCRdb kept only the in-frame ones, dropping some. The top ten hold about 3.7% of the sample, which has roughly 150,000 clones, around 88% seen once. Sequenced material: peripheral blood, taken on day 0 of MenACWY control vaccination. These TCRs come from an adult in good health.

V usage is TRBV28 and J usage is TRBJ1-5; D possibly corresponds to TRBD1 (5 bases). Germline CDR1 and CDR2: MDHEN and SYDVKM. V was pared by 6 bases and J by 6 bases, with 21 bases between. The CDR3 runs to 16 residues. The chain's CDR3 is CASSPGRGKGPQPQHF. Here the CDR3 DNA reads TGTGCCAGCAGCCCTGGAAGGGGAAAGGGTCCTCAGCCCCAGCATTTT.

The V and J genes are TRBV21-1 and TRBJ1-1; the table names TRBD1, a call not compared with the DNA. TRBV21-1 is a pseudogene segment. CDR3 size: 16 residues. The CDR3 here is CASSKILETGLTEAFF. The CDR3 DNA is TGTGCCAGCAGCAAAATCCTAGAGACAGGGCTCACTGAAGCTTTCTTT.

This chain joins TRBV24-1 and TRBJ2-2; perhaps TRBD1 as D (5 bases). The CDR3 is 16 amino acids. Per germline, CDR1 KGHDR and CDR2 SFDVKD. The V gene lost 2 bases and the J gene lost 0 bases, with 9 bases spanning the gap. The CDR3 sequence is CATSDWTPTNTGELFF. CDR3 sequence (DNA): TGTGCCACCAGTGATTGGACACCTACGAACACCGGGGAGCTGTTTTTT.